This T cell receptor (beta chain) stems from a study of cytomegalovirus exposure and HLA in healthy donors. Study-wide points: Presence/absence analyses treated sequencing depth as roughly uniform across donors.

The PCR was carried out with 60 Vbeta primers and 13 Jbeta primers. Sequencing was performed with immunoSEQ multiplex PCR; in TCRdb, only in-frame clones are kept and a portion is missing. The sample holds over 150,000 clones, roughly three quarters seen once. Per germline, CDR1 SSHAT and CDR2 FNYEAQ (reference sequence). Losses at the gene ends were 5 bases for V and 5 bases for J; bases not matched to a gene: 8. This CDR3 is 14 amino acids long. With regard to this clone: Its antigen is unknown.

This TCR derives from a young man in good health and CMV-seropositive. This chain joins TRBV7-7 and TRBJ2-7; TRBD1 aligns across 8 bases. Sequencing was performed on PBMCs. The CDR3, as DNA: TGTGCCAGCAGCGAGAGGGACAGGCCCCACGAGCAGTACTTC. Encoded protein: CASSERDRPHEQYF.